One TCR beta chain is described in this entry. Its antigen has not been determined. The CDR3 goes from the cysteine to the phenylalanine over 15 residues. The DNA is not on file. CDR1 is given as KGHSH and CDR2 as LQKENI, both from the germline V gene. For every CD8+ T cell subset, hundreds of thousands of cells were flow-sorted straight into RLT lysis buffer, and each subset was sorted in triplicate. To exclude memory contaminants, naive CD8+ T cells were stringently defined as CD45RO-CCR7+CD27+CD95-. Standard density gradient centrifugation was used to isolate peripheral blood mononuclear cells from buffy coats. A FACSAria III was used to flow-sort naive CXCR3-negative and CXCR3-positive CD8+ T cells. An RNeasy Mini Kit was used to extract total RNA from the sorted cells. This entry belongs to a study of CXCR3-negative and CXCR3-positive naive CD8 T cells (dated by TCRdb to the late 2010s). In the study overall: Some 130 million TRB reads were obtained in total, roughly 1.5 +/- 0.3 million reads per library. The diversity and physicochemical repertoire analyses included fewer than twelve donors pooled from two independent experiments. The TRBV-TRBJ cluster analysis covered naive subsets from about five donors and memory cells from 3 donors.

The sequencer listed for this sample is NextSeq 550. The Human TCR Profiling Kit (MiLaboratory) was used to prepare UMI-labeled 5' RACE TRB cDNA libraries. cDNA synthesis used the entire amount of extracted RNA, and PCR amplification then used the entire amount of cDNA produced. Libraries were prepared in parallel with an identical number of PCR cycles. Turning to the authors' computational methods: With a requirement of at least two reads per UMI, MIGEC and MiXCR extracted about 50,000 +/- 10,000 unique UMI-labeled TRB cDNA molecules per library. Each library averaged about 40,000 +/- 10,000 functional in-frame TRB CDR3 nucleotide clonotypes without stop codons. After downsampling to 5000 UMI-labeled TRB molecules per sample, diversity metrics such as normalized Shannon-Wiener and Chao1 were calculated in VDJtools. Clonotype-size-weighted physicochemical properties of the central five CDR3 residues (interaction energy, strength, volume and Kidera factor 4) were computed in VDJtools. The reads were reprocessed in TCRdb, with one entry per CDR3 protein sequence and no accompanying DNA. The V and J calls follow TCRdb's processing rather than the paper's. This sample's listing comprises around 120,000 distinct CDR3 sequences. The top ten constitute about 0.54% of the sample.

Results the study describes overall, beyond this receptor: Because surface CD5, which is linked to self-reactivity in mice, was comparable between the naive subsets, TCR interaction strength was also inferred from the physicochemical properties of TRB CDR3s. Because CXCR3 expression was partially decreased after cryopreservation, freshly isolated PBMCs were used for most assays. Repertoire diversity was comparably high in both naive subsets but much lower in memory CD8+ T cells. Compared with CXCR3-negative naive cells, CXCR3-positive naive cells had TRB CDR3s with higher hydrophobicity (lower Kidera factor 4), lower energy, and higher strength and volume indices. Within the same donor, TRBV-TRBJ usage looked similar between naive CXCR3-negative and CXCR3-positive cells, but memory cells had distinct patterns.

The sequence links TRBV18 to TRBJ2-1; TCRdb returns TRBD1, unconfirmable since there is no DNA. This TCR derives from a human donor in good health. Some clones in this sample may be carry-over from other donors' samples. What was sequenced was naive CXCR3+ CD8+ T cells from blood. The cell subset or site label here, explained by the study, means: CD45RO-CCR7+CD27+CD95- naive CD8+ T cells expressing CXCR3 (TNR3+). The CDR3 here reads CASSPPLPEESEQFF.